A selection of T cell receptor beta chains follows, all from one sample in a study of beta chain features in type 1 diabetes. Profiling relied on immunoSEQ multiplex PCR, and the TCRdb table lists in-frame clones only, not all of them. The top ten clones hold about 0.016% of a sample with 300,000 to 350,000 clones, around an eighth of them seen once. Source material: naive CD4+ T cells from blood. The receptors come from a woman between 18 and 29 years old with type 1 diabetes. Each CDR3 is given with its conserved first and last residue. Each record gives: D gene, V gene, CDR3 protein. D genes are given only for firm matches.

d_call: NA; v_call: TRBV9; cdr3_aa: CASSVATGELFF
d_call: NA; v_call: TRBV5-8; cdr3_aa: CASTQGGRAVQETQYF
d_call: TRBD1; v_call: TRBV11-2; cdr3_aa: CASSFGRGLSQGTGELFF
d_call: NA; v_call: TRBV5-1; cdr3_aa: CASSLELTDTQYF
d_call: NA; v_call: TRBV10-1; cdr3_aa: CASSRLRGNEAFF
d_call: TRBD1; v_call: TRBV11-2; cdr3_aa: CASSSDRGWETQYF
d_call: NA; v_call: TRBV27; cdr3_aa: CASSSVGQGGYTEAFF
d_call: NA; v_call: TRBV7-2; cdr3_aa: CASLGWRGYTF
d_call: NA; v_call: TRBV7-9; cdr3_aa: CASSSLDGYTF
d_call: NA; v_call: TRBV5-4; cdr3_aa: CASSLDPGVADTQYF
d_call: TRBD2; v_call: TRBV28; cdr3_aa: CASSLALVVAGGTDTQYF
d_call: TRBD2; v_call: TRBV9; cdr3_aa: CASSSGGLNTQYF
d_call: TRBD2; v_call: TRBV7-2; cdr3_aa: CARAGGGRDSGANVLTF
d_call: NA; v_call: TRBV6-5; cdr3_aa: CASSYSGSLATETQYF
d_call: TRBD2; v_call: TRBV7-2; cdr3_aa: CASSYSGTTYEQYF
d_call: NA; v_call: TRBV29-1; cdr3_aa: CSVDPATAGRGYTF
d_call: NA; v_call: TRBV15; cdr3_aa: CATSRVYNEQFF
d_call: NA; v_call: TRBV6-1; cdr3_aa: CASSGHRDNTGELFF
d_call: NA; v_call: TRBV5-1; cdr3_aa: CASSFSGETEAFF
d_call: NA; v_call: TRBV5-1; cdr3_aa: CASMLTNQGTDTQYF
d_call: NA; v_call: TRBV5-1; cdr3_aa: CASSHLLGGGETQYF
d_call: TRBD2; v_call: TRBV7-9; cdr3_aa: CASSLASGTSTNEQFF
d_call: TRBD1; v_call: TRBV18; cdr3_aa: CASSPGQGASNQPQHF
d_call: NA; v_call: TRBV7-3; cdr3_aa: CASSSNRETQYF
d_call: NA; v_call: TRBV4-1; cdr3_aa: CASSQPGFYEQYF
d_call: TRBD1; v_call: TRBV6-6; cdr3_aa: CASSDRGNTEAFF
d_call: TRBD2; v_call: TRBV10-2; cdr3_aa: CASSRLAGGEAYNEQFF
d_call: NA; v_call: TRBV14; cdr3_aa: CASSFRLQGFVFF
d_call: NA; v_call: TRBV12-5; cdr3_aa: CASALPGGPPQHF
d_call: TRBD2; v_call: TRBV30; cdr3_aa: CAWSAIRTSGTDTQYF
d_call: NA; v_call: TRBV15; cdr3_aa: CATSRGVQGYGYTF
d_call: TRBD2; v_call: TRBV11-3; cdr3_aa: CASSLGTSGGQETQYF
d_call: TRBD1; v_call: TRBV19; cdr3_aa: CASSRDRGQETQYF
d_call: NA; v_call: TRBV7-3; cdr3_aa: CASSLTGGRVDEQFF
d_call: NA; v_call: TRBV19; cdr3_aa: CASRRDGGRETQYF
d_call: NA; v_call: TRBV11-2; cdr3_aa: CASSPSRAANVLTF